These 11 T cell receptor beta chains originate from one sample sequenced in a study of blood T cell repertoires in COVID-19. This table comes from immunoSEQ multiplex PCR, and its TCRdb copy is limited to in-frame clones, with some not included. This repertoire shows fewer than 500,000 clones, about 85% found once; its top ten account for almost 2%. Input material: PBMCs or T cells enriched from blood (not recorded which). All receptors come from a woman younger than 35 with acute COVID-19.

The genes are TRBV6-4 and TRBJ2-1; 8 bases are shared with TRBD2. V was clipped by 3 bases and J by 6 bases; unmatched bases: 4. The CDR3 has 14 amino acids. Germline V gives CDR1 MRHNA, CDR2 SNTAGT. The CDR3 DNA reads TGTGCCAGCAGTGAGGCGGCGGGGGGCAATGAGCAGTTCTTC. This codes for CASSEAAGGNEQFF.

In nucleotides, the CDR3 is TGTGCCAGCAGCTTGGCCCAGGAGCAGTACTTC. Its protein product is CASSLAQEQYF. The chain joins TRBV5-4 to TRBJ2-7; no definite D call. The CDR3 is 11 residues long. Germline CDR1 reads SGHNT; CDR2 reads YYREEE (reference sequence). V lost 0 bases to trimming and J lost 7 bases, with 5 bases between them.

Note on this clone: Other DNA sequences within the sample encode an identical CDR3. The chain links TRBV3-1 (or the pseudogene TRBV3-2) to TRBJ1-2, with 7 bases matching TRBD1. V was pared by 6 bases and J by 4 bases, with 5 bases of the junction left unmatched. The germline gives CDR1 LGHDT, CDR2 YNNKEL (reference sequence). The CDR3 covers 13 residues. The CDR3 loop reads CASSQTGSYGYTF. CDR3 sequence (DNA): TGTGCCAGCAGTCAGACAGGGTCCTATGGCTACACCTTC.

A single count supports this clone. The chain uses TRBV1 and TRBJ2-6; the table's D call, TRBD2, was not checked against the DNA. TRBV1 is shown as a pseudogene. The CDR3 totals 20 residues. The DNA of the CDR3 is TGCACCAGCAGCGAAGGGCAAGTGGCAGAGCGTTTCTCTGGGGCCAACGTCCTGACTTTC. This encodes CTSSEGQVAERFSGANVLTF.

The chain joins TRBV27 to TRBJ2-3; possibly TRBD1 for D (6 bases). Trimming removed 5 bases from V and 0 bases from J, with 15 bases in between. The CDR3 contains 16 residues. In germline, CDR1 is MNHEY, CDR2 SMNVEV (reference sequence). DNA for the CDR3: TGTGCCAGCAGTCCGAGTCGGACAGCAAGCACAGATACGCAGTATTTT. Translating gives CASSPSRTASTDTQYF.

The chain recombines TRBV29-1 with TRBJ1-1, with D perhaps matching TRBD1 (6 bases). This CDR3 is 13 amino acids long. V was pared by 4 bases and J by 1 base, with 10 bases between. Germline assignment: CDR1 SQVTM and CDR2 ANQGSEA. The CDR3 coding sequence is TGCAGCGTTGGGACAGCAACGAACACTGAAGCTTTCTTT. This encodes CSVGTATNTEAFF.

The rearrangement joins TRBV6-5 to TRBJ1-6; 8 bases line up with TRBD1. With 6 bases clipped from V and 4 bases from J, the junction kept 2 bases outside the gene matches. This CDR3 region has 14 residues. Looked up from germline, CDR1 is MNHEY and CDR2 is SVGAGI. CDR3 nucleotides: TGTGCCAGCAGAAGGGACAGGTATAATTCACCCCTCCACTTT. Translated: CASRRDRYNSPLHF.

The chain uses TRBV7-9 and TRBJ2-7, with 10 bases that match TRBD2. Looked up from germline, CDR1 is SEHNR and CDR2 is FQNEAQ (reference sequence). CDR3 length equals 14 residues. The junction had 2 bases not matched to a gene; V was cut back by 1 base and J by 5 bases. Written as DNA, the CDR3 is TGTGCCAGCAGCTTAGGTCTAGCGGGGGACGAGCAGTACTTC. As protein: CASSLGLAGDEQYF. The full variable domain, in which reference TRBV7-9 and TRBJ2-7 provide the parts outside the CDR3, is DTGVSQNPRHKITKRGQNVTFRCDPISEHNRLYWYRQTLGQGPEFLTYFQNEAQLEKSRLLSDRFSAERPKGSFSTLEIQRTEQGDSAMYLCASSLGLAGDEQYFGPGTRLTVT.

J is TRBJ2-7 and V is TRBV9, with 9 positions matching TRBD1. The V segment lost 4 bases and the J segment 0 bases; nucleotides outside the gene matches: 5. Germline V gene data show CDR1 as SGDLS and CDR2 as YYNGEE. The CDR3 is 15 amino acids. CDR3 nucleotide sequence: TGTGCCAGCAGCATCGGGACAGGGCGCTCCTACGAGCAGTACTTC. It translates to CASSIGTGRSYEQYF.

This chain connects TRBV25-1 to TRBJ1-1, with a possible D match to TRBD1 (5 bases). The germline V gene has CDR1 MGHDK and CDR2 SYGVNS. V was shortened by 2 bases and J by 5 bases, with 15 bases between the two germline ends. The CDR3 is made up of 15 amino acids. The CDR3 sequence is CASSEQGGVETEAFF. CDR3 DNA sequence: TGTGCCAGCAGTGAACAGGGCGGGGTGGAAACTGAAGCTTTCTTT.

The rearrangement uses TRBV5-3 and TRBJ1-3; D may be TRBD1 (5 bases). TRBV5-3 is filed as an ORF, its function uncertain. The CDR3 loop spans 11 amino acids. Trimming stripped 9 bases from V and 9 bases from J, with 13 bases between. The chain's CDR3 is CAIPPGGTIYF. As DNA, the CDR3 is TGTGCCATACCACCGGGGGGCACCATATATTTT.